The 21 T cell receptor beta chains below come from one sample, sequenced in a study of vaccination effects on CD4 cells after COVID-19 (dated by TCRdb to 2022 to 2024). The method was the immunoSEQ multiplex PCR assay. TCRdb mirrors the immuneACCESS table, restricted to in-frame sequences. Some clones are absent from its copies; in checked studies, under half trace to an unresolved V gene, and the reason for the others is unknown. For this sample the table gives approximately 82,000 clones, of which around 76% were detected only once. The ten top clones hold roughly 1.8% of the sample. Their antigens remain unidentified. To identify antigen-specific CD4+ T cell clonotypes by their expansion, the ViraFEST assay first stimulated PBMC with viral peptide pools and then applied TCR sequencing. After about 10 days of culture, CD4+ T cells were isolated with the EasySep CD4+ T cell isolation kit. The specimen comprised CD4+ T cells from PBMCs cultured with HCoV-229E spike peptides, sampled before COVID-19 vaccination. Reading the label with the study, this specimen's cell subset or site is: HCoV-229E spike overlapping peptide pool stimulation. Receptor source: a human donor who received a COVID-19 vaccine.

The chain carries TRBV3-1 (or the pseudogene TRBV3-2) and TRBJ1-1; D is possibly TRBD1 (5 bases). V gave up 1 base and J gave up 10 bases, with 13 bases separating them. Germline V CDR1 and CDR2: LGHDT, YNNKEL (reference sequence). The CDR3 is made up of 13 amino acids. The DNA of the CDR3 is TGTGCCAGCAGCCAAGTTGGGGCACAGCGAGCTTTCTTT. The encoded protein is CASSQVGAQRAFF.

The chain couples TRBV28 to TRBJ2-7; either TRBD1 or TRBD2 may supply D (5 bases each). V gave up 6 bases and J gave up 3 bases, with 12 bases separating them. This CDR3 is 13 amino acids long. Germline-derived CDR1 and CDR2 are MDHEN and SYDVKM. This CDR3 reads CASRGTAVYEQYV. CDR3 DNA sequence: TGTGCCAGCAGGGGGACGGCCGTCTACGAGCAGTACGTC.

V usage is TRBV28 and J usage is TRBJ1-5; no definite D call. V lost 4 bases and J 0 bases, leaving 13 bases between the germline ends. Germline V gives CDR1 MDHEN, CDR2 SYDVKM. CDR3 length: 16 residues. The CDR3 spells CASSSLKVYSNQPQHF. As DNA, the CDR3 is TGTGCCAGCAGTTCTCTCAAGGTATATAGCAATCAGCCCCAGCATTTT.

The sample holds a few counts of this clone. This chain uses TRBV5-1 with TRBJ2-3; tentative D call: TRBD1 (6 bases). V was clipped by 7 bases and J by 2 bases, with 14 bases between them. The CDR3 extends over 14 amino acids. The V gene's germline CDR1 is SGHRS and CDR2 YFSETQ. In DNA, the CDR3 is TGCGCCAGCGGCCCGGGACAACCCACAGATACGCAGTATTTT. Protein sequence: CASGPGQPTDTQYF.

This clone was seen only a few times. This sequence joins TRBV23-1 and TRBJ2-7; D gene ambiguous. TRBV23-1 is an ORF for which the function is uncertain. The CDR3 has 8 residues. The CDR3 DNA follows: TGCGCCAGCAGTCACAGGTGGGTC. It encodes CASSHRWV.

This chain uses TRBV5-1 with TRBJ1-1; D unresolved. The germline V gene encodes CDR1 SGHRS and CDR2 YFSETQ. V dropped 0 bases and J dropped 11 bases, with 17 bases sitting between them. The CDR3 has 14 residues. CDR3 in amino acids: CASSLDAAGREAFF. The CDR3 DNA reads TGCGCCAGCAGCTTGGATGCGGCTGGGCGCGAGGCTTTCTTT.

This clone was observed once. The chain has TRBV10-3 and TRBJ2-5; TRBD1 matches 7 bases. The CDR3 totals 13 residues. Germline V gene data show CDR1 as ENHRY and CDR2 as SYGVKD. V was pared by 6 bases and J by 2 bases, with 3 bases of the junction left unmatched. CDR3 in amino acids: CAISGTEQETQYF. CDR3 coding DNA: TGTGCCATCAGCGGGACAGAACAAGAGACCCAGTACTTC.

The rearrangement uses TRBV6-5 and TRBJ1-6, with D possibly being TRBD1 (6 bases). CDR3 length equals 13 residues. V was pared by 7 bases and J by 14 bases, with 18 bases between. In germline, CDR1 is MNHEY, CDR2 SVGAGI. The CDR3 DNA sequence: TGTGCCAGCACTCCCATACAGGGTACAACCCTCCACTTT. Protein: CASTPIQGTTLHF.

J is TRBJ1-5 and V is TRBV5-1; D is uncertain. This CDR3 region has 15 residues. Looked up from germline, CDR1 is SGHRS and CDR2 is YFSETQ. Trimming shortened V by 0 bases and J by 4 bases, and 11 bases separated the two germline ends. The CDR3, as DNA: TGCGCCAGCAGCTTGGCGGGCCGGGAGAATCAGCCCCAGCATTTT. Translating it yields CASSLAGRENQPQHF.

This clone showed up just a few times. The gene calls are TRBV5-8 and TRBJ1-6; 7 bases are a match to TRBD1. Germline V gene lookup returns CDR1 SGHTS and CDR2 YDEGEE. The CDR3 consists of 16 residues. V trimming: 6 bases; J trimming: 13 bases; junction bases outside the gene matches: 19. The CDR3 here is CASTVTGTALISPLHF. The CDR3 region has the DNA TGTGCCAGCACCGTGACCGGGACAGCCTTAATTTCGCCCCTCCACTTT.

The chain uses TRBV28 and TRBJ2-2; unclear D gene. Trimming left V 4 bases short and J 2 bases short, with 5 bases between. Germline CDR1 and CDR2: MDHEN and SYDVKM. CDR3 size: 13 residues. Written as DNA, the CDR3 is TGTGCCAGCAGTTGGGGAAACACCGGGGAGCTGTTTTTT. The encoded protein is CASSWGNTGELFF.

The chain uses TRBV7-2 and TRBJ2-5; the match to TRBD1 covers 7 bases. There are 13 residues in the CDR3. The germline V gene encodes CDR1 SGHTA and CDR2 FQGNSA. The trim removed 5 bases at V and 5 bases at J, leaving 5 bases unmatched. CDR3 sequence reads: CASSPTGAETQYF. CDR3 sequence (DNA): TGTGCCAGCAGCCCAACAGGGGCGGAGACCCAGTACTTC.

There are a few counts of this clone. The J gene is TRBJ2-7, the V gene TRBV7-2, with D hard to call. The CDR3 runs 15 residues. Germline CDR1 reads SGHTA; CDR2 reads FQGNSA. V shed 4 bases and J shed 4 bases, with 17 bases lying between them. CDR3 region: CASSSQSGPGYEQYV. In nucleotides, the CDR3 is TGTGCCAGCAGCTCCCAATCCGGGCCTGGGTACGAGCAGTACGTC.

This chain joins TRBV29-1 and TRBJ1-1; the D is unclear. V lost 6 bases to trimming and J lost 3 bases, with 14 bases between them. This CDR3 has 13 residues. Looked up from germline, CDR1 is SQVTM and CDR2 is ANQGSEA. The CDR3 loop is CSVTKDADTEAFF. CDR3 bases: TGCAGCGTGACCAAAGACGCGGACACTGAAGCTTTCTTT.

V and J are TRBV11-3 and TRBJ2-1, with TRBD2 identical over 7 bases. V shed 1 base, J shed 3 bases, and the junction held 15 bases outside the gene matches. The length of the CDR3 is 19 residues. Germline V CDR1 and CDR2: SGHNT, YENEEA. The DNA for the CDR3 is TGTGCCAGCAGCTTAGCCAAACCCCCTCCGGGGGGAAACTACAATGAGCAGTTCTTC. Translation: CASSLAKPPPGGNYNEQFF.

The chain uses TRBV19 and TRBJ1-4; 8 bases map to TRBD1. The CDR3 totals 14 residues. V shed 9 bases, J shed 6 bases, and the junction held 9 bases outside the gene matches. Germline-derived CDR1 and CDR2 are LNHDA and SQIVND (reference sequence). The DNA for the CDR3 is TGTGCCAGCGATCGGACAGGGAGTCATGAAAAACTGTTTTTT. It is translated as CASDRTGSHEKLFF.

V gene TRBV28 combines with J gene TRBJ1-1; possible D gene TRBD1, 5 bases. Trimming cost V 5 bases and J 7 bases, with 8 bases left between them. This CDR3 comprises 11 residues. Germline values: CDR1 MDHEN, CDR2 SYDVKM. The CDR3 sequence is CASSRQLEAFF. As DNA, the CDR3 is TGTGCCAGCAGTCGACAGCTTGAAGCTTTCTTT.

The chain recombines TRBV18 with TRBJ1-1; the D is unclear. Per the germline V gene, CDR1 is KGHSH and CDR2 is LQKENI. CDR3 length: 15 residues. The V end was cut by 1 base, the J end by 0 bases, with 9 bases between. This CDR3 is CASSPRGAMNTEAFF. Written as DNA, the CDR3 is TGTGCCAGCTCACCACGGGGAGCGATGAACACTGAAGCTTTCTTT.

The gene calls are TRBV30 and TRBJ1-5, with D unresolved. Germline lookup yields CDR1 GTSNPN and CDR2 SVGIG (reference sequence). The CDR3 totals 18 residues. V was cut by 0 bases and J by 0 bases, with 18 bases left in between. The CDR3 loop is CAWSVGRTPNYSNQPQHF. DNA of the CDR3: TGTGCCTGGAGTGTGGGCAGGACGCCTAACTATAGCAATCAGCCCCAGCATTTT.

This clone was found a few times. The chain couples TRBV5-5 to TRBJ2-1; D is unclear. V dropped 0 bases and J dropped 0 bases, with 13 bases sitting between them. Germline lookup yields CDR1 SGHKS and CDR2 YYEKEE (reference sequence). CDR3 length: 17 residues. The CDR3 reads CASSLAPTLSSYNEQFF. CDR3 coding DNA: TGTGCCAGCAGCTTGGCCCCGACCCTGAGCTCCTACAATGAGCAGTTCTTC. The full variable domain, rest sourced from reference TRBV5-5 and TRBJ2-1, is DAGVTQSPTHLIKTRGQQVTLRCSPISGHKSVSWYQQVLGQGPQFIFQYYEKEERGRGNFPDRFSARQFPNYSSELNVNALLLGDSALYLCASSLAPTLSSYNEQFFGPGTRLTVL.

The V and J genes are TRBV19 and TRBJ2-1; no clear D gene. Trimming pared 4 bases from V and 5 bases from J, leaving 9 bases between. The CDR3 loop spans 13 amino acids. The germline V gene encodes CDR1 LNHDA and CDR2 SQIVND (reference sequence). CDR3 coding DNA: TGTGCCAGTAGTAGGCAACTGCACAATGAGCAGTTCTTC. Its protein is CASSRQLHNEQFF.